One sample yielded the 4 T cell receptor beta chains listed below, sequenced in a study of T and B cells in COVID-19 patients. BIOMED2 TRB-A/B primer pools were used in multiplex TRB PCR. Via MiXCR, TCRdb re-called the multiplex PCR reads, giving one row per CDR3 protein. The sample records approximately 15,000 distinct CDR3 sequences, roughly 29% being singletons. From blood, roughly 250-550 ng of genomic DNA served as TRB template. Source material: blood. These receptors originate from a human donor who had recovered from COVID-19.

This clonotype has a handful of counts. The genes are TRBV12-3 or TRBV12-4 and TRBJ2-2; no clear D. The V and J ends lost 3 bases and 6 bases respectively, with 5 bases between them. The CDR3 loop spans 12 amino acids. The chain's CDR3 is CASSFVAGELFF. The CDR3, as DNA: TGTGCCAGCAGTTTCGTTGCCGGGGAGCTGTTTTTT.

This clonotype was seen more than once but under ten times. The gene calls are TRBV30 and TRBJ1-2; D not certain. The V end was cut by 4 bases, the J end by 0 bases, with 3 bases between. The germline V gene has CDR1 GTSNPN and CDR2 SVGIG (reference sequence). This CDR3 spans 11 amino acids. The CDR3 nucleotides are TGTGCCTGGAACTCTAACTATGGCTACACCTTC. The encoded protein is CAWNSNYGYTF.

By frequency in the sample, this clonotype is medium-sized (0.01 to 0.1%). This rearrangement joins TRBV11-3 to TRBJ2-7; 8 bases are shared with TRBD1. Looked up from germline, CDR1 is SGHNT and CDR2 is YENEEA. The CDR3 is 15 residues long. V shed 5 bases and J 1 base; nucleotides not matched to a gene: 7. CDR3 nucleotides: TGTGCCAGCAGCCTGATCGGACAGGGTTCCTACGAGCAGTACTTC. This gives the protein CASSLIGQGSYEQYF.

This clonotype was detected a few times. Here the CDR3 reads CASSWADTGELFF. The CDR3 nucleotides read TGTGCCAGCAGCTGGGCGGACACCGGGGAGCTGTTTTTT. V usage is TRBV7-9 and J usage is TRBJ2-2; D is unresolved. Germline CDR1 is SEHNR and CDR2 is FQNEAQ (reference sequence). Trimming removed 4 bases at V and 3 bases at J, with 6 bases between. CDR3 length: 13 residues. The entire variable domain, with the rest obtained from reference TRBV7-9 and TRBJ2-2, is as follows: DTGVSQNPRHKITKRGQNVTFRCDPISEHNRLYWYRQTLGQGPEFLTYFQNEAQLEKSRLLSDRFSAERPKGSFSTLEIQRTEQGDSAMYLCASSWADTGELFFGEGSRLTVL.